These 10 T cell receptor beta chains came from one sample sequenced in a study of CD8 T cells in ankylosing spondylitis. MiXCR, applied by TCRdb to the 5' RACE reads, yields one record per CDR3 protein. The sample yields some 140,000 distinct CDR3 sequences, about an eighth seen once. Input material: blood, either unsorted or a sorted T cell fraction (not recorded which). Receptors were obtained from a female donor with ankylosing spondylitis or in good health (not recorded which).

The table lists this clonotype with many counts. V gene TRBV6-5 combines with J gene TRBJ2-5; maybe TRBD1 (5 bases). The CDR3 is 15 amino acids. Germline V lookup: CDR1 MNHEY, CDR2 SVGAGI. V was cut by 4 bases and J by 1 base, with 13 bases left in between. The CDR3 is CASSSLRQIQETQYF. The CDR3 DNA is TGTGCCAGCAGTTCTCTCCGACAGATCCAAGAGACCCAGTACTTC.

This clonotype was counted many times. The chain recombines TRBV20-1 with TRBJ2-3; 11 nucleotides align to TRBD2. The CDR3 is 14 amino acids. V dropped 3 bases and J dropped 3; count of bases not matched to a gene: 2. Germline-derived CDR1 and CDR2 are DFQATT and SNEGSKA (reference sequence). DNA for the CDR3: TGCAGTGCTAGGACTAGCGGGGATACAGATACGCAGTATTTT. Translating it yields CSARTSGDTDTQYF.

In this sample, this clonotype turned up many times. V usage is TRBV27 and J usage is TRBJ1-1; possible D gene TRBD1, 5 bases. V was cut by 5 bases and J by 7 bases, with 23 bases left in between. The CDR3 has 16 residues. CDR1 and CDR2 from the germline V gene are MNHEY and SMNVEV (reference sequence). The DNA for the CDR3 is TGTGCCAGCAGTCCGAAGGGAGCTCGTCTTAGGGGTGAAGCTTTCTTT. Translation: CASSPKGARLRGEAFF.

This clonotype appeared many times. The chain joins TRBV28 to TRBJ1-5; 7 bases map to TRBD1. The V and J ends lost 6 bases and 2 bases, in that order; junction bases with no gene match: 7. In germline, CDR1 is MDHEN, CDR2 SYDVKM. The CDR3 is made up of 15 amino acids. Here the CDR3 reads CASRSTGPGNQPQHF. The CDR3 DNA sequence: TGTGCCAGCAGATCGACAGGGCCGGGCAATCAGCCCCAGCATTTT.

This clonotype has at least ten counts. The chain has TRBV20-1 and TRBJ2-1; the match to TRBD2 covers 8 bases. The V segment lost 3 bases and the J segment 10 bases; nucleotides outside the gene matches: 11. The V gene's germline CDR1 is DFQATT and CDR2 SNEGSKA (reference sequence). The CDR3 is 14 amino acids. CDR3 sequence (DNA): TGCAGTGCTAGCGGCCTAGCGGGTACCTTGGAGCAGTTCTTC. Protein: CSASGLAGTLEQFF.

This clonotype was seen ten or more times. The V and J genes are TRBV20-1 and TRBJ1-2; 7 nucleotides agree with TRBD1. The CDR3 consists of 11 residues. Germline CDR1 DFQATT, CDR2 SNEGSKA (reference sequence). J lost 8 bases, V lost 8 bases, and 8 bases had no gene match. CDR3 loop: CSTDREGGYTF. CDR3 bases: TGCAGTACCGACAGGGAAGGCGGCTACACCTTC.

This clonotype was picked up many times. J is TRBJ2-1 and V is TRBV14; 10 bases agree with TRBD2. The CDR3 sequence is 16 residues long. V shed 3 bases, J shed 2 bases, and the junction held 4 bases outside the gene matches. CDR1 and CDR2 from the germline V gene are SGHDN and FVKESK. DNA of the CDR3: TGTGCCAGCAGCCAGCTAGCGGGGGCTCCCTACAATGAGCAGTTCTTC. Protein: CASSQLAGAPYNEQFF.

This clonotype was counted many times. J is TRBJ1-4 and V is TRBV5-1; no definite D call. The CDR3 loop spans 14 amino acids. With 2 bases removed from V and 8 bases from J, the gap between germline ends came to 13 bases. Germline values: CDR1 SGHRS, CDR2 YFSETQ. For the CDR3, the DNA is TGCGCCAGCAGCTTAGGTTCTGGGCAGGAAAAACTGTTTTTT. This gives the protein CASSLGSGQEKLFF.

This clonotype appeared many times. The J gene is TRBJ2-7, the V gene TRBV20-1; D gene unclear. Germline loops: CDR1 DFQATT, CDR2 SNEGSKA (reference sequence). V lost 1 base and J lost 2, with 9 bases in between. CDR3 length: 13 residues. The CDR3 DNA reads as TGCAGTGCTAGAGCACAGAACCCCTACGAGCAGTACTTC. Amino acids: CSARAQNPYEQYF.

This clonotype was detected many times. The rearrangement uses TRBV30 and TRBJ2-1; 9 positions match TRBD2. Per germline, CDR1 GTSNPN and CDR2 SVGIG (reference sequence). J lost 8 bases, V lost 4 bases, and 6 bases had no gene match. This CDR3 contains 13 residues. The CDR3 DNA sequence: TGTGCCTGGAAGGCTAGCGGGATCTATGAGCAGTTCTTC. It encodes CAWKASGIYEQFF.